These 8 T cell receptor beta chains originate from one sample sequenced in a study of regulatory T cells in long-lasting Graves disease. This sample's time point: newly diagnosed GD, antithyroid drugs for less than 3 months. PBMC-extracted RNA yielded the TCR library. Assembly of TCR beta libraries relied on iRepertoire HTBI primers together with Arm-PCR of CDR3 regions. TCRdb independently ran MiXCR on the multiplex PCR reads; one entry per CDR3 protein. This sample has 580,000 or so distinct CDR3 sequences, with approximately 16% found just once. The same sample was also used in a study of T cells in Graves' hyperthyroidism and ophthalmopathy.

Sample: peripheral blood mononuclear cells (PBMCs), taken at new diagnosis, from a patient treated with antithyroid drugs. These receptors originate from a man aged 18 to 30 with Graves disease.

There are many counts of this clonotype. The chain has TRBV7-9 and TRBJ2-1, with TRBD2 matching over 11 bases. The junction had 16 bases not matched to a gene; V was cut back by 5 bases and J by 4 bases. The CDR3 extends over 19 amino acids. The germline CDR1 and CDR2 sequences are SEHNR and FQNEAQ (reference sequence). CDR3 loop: CASSPPYPTSGIPYNEQFF. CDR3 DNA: TGTGCCAGCAGCCCTCCCTACCCGACTAGCGGGATACCTTACAATGAGCAGTTCTTC.

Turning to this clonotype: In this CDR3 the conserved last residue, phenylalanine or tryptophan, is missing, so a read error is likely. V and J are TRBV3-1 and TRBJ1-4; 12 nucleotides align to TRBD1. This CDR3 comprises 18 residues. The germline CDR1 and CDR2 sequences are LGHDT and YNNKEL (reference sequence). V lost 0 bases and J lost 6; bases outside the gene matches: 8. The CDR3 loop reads CASSQDGGQGASYEKLFL. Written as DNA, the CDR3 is TGTGCCAGCAGCCAAGATGGGGGACAGGGGGCGAGTTATGAAAAACTGTTTCTT.

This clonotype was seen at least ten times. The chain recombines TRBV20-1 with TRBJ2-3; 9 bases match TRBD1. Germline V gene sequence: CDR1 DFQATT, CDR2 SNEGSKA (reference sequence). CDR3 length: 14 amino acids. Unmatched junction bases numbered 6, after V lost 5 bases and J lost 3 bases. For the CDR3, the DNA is TGCAGTGCTTCCCGGGACAGGGTGACAGATACGCAGTATTTT. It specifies CSASRDRVTDTQYF.

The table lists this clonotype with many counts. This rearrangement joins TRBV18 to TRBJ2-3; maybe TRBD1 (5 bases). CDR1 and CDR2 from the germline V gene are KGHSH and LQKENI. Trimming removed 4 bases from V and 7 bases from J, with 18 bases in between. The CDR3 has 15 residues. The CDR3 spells CASSLQGRGWHTQYF. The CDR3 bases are TGTGCCAGCTCACTCCAGGGAAGGGGCTGGCATACGCAGTATTTT.

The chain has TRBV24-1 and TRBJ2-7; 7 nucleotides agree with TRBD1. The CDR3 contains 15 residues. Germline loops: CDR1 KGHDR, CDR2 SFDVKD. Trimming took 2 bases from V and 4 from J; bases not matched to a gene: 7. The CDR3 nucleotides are TGTGCCACCAGTGATTCAAGACAGGGAGAATACGAGCAGTACTTC. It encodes CATSDSRQGEYEQYF.

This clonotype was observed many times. This chain's CDR3 is CASSYIGASTDTQYF. CDR3 DNA: TGTGCCAGCAGTTACATAGGGGCGAGCACAGATACGCAGTATTTT. The chain recombines TRBV6-2 or TRBV6-3 with TRBJ2-3, with D perhaps TRBD1 (5 bases). The CDR3 is 15 amino acids. In germline, CDR1 is MNHEY, CDR2 SVGEGT. V dropped 2 bases and J dropped 0 bases, with 9 bases sitting between them.

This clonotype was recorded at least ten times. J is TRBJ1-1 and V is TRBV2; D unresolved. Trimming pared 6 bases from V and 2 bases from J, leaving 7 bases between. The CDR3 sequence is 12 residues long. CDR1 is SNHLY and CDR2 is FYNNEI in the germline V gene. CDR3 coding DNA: TGTGCCAGCAGGCCAGACAACACTGAAGCTTTCTTT. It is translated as CASRPDNTEAFF.

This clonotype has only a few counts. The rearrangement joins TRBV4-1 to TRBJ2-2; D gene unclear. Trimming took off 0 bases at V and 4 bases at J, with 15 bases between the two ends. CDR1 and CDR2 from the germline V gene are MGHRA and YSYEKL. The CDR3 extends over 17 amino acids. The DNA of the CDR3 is TGCGCCAGCAGCCAAGACGCAAGGACCGCCTCCACCGGGGAGCTGTTTTTT. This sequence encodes CASSQDARTASTGELFF.